Presented here are 9 T cell receptor beta chains from one specimen sequenced in a study of CD8+ T cells in alopecia areata. RNA was extracted and reverse transcribed into cDNA as the sequencing template. Sequenced by immunoSEQ multiplex PCR; TCRdb stores in-frame clones only, minus some. The sample records 200,000 or so clones, 45% to 70% being singletons. Sequencing used CD8+ T cells sorted from blood. These TCRs come from a human donor in good health.

A few counts support this clone. J is TRBJ2-5 and V is TRBV7-9; no firm D call. The V gene's germline CDR1 is SEHNR and CDR2 FQNEAQ (reference sequence). The CDR3 is made up of 15 amino acids. The germline V and J ends were trimmed by 5 bases and 5 bases, with 18 bases remaining between them. CDR3 region: CASSPYTVGGETQYF. In DNA, the CDR3 is TGTGCCAGCAGCCCCTATACAGTCGGTGGGGAGACCCAGTACTTC. The variable domain in full, with the rest retrieved from reference TRBV7-9 and TRBJ2-5, is DTGVSQNPRHKITKRGQNVTFRCDPISEHNRLYWYRQTLGQGPEFLTYFQNEAQLEKSRLLSDRFSAERPKGSFSTLEIQRTEQGDSAMYLCASSPYTVGGETQYFGPGTRLLVL.

This clone was seen only a few times. The CDR3 protein is CSVVENNEQFF. CDR3 nucleotide sequence: TGCAGCGTTGTGGAAAACAATGAGCAGTTCTTC. The chain carries TRBV29-1 and TRBJ2-1; D not resolved. Trimming took 4 bases from V and 5 from J, leaving 6 bases between them. Germline CDR1 reads SQVTM; CDR2 reads ANQGSEA. The CDR3 loop spans 11 amino acids.

The chain employs TRBV6-6 and TRBJ1-5, with 12 bases lining up with TRBD1. V gave up 8 bases and J gave up 7 bases; unmatched junction bases: 9. This CDR3 has 15 amino acids. CDR1 is MNHNY and CDR2 is SVGAGI in the germline V gene (reference sequence). CDR3 sequence: CASGIEGTGGQPQHF. CDR3 coding DNA: TGTGCCAGCGGTATCGAAGGGACAGGGGGCCAGCCCCAGCATTTT.

This clone was found a few times. Other DNA sequences in this sample translate to the same CDR3. V is TRBV4-1 and J is TRBJ2-7; D is unresolved. Trimming cost V 1 base and J 3 bases, with 4 bases left between them. The CDR3 sequence is 12 residues long. Germline V gives CDR1 MGHRA, CDR2 YSYEKL. The CDR3 sequence is CASSQVGYEQYF. CDR3 nucleotides: TGCGCCAGCAGCCAAGTCGGCTACGAGCAGTACTTC.

The chain has TRBV19 and TRBJ1-5, with no clear D. V lost 4 bases and J 6 bases, leaving 16 bases between the germline ends. Germline CDR1 is LNHDA and CDR2 is SQIVND (reference sequence). This CDR3 region has 15 residues. Written as DNA, the CDR3 is TGTGCCAGTAGTACAGACCCTCTCGGAAGTCAGCCCCAGCATTTT. This sequence encodes CASSTDPLGSQPQHF.

This clone has only a few counts. V is TRBV29-1 and J is TRBJ2-1, with D possibly TRBD2 on 6 matching bases. The V end lost 5 bases, the J end lost 10 bases, and 24 bases lay between the germline ends. Germline CDR1 is SQVTM and CDR2 is ANQGSEA. This CDR3 is built from 15 residues. The CDR3, as DNA: TGCAGCGTTAGACAATCCGGGACTGACGATGGGGAGCAGTTCTTC. Its protein product is CSVRQSGTDDGEQFF.

This chain connects TRBV11-2 to TRBJ2-7, with 8 bases lining up with TRBD2. The V gene end was trimmed by 5 bases and the J gene end by 2 bases; junction bases not matched to a gene: 11. There are 16 residues in the CDR3. Germline assignment: CDR1 SGHAT and CDR2 FQNNGV. The CDR3 DNA follows: TGTGCCAGCAGCCTAGTGATAGCGGGGCCGACCTACGAGCAGTACTTC. This encodes CASSLVIAGPTYEQYF.

The J gene is TRBJ2-3, the V gene TRBV5-4, with TRBD1 matching over 8 bases. Germline trimming cut 6 bases from V and 4 bases from J; bases unmatched to any gene: 7. The germline CDR1 and CDR2 sequences are SGHNT and YYREEE (reference sequence). CDR3 length: 14 amino acids. CDR3 protein: CASNYQGAADTQYF. DNA for the CDR3: TGTGCCAGCAATTACCAGGGGGCGGCAGATACGCAGTATTTT.

The genes are TRBV6-5 and TRBJ2-7, with 8 nucleotides matching TRBD1. CDR3 length: 15 residues. Trimming took 2 bases from V and 5 from J; bases not matched to a gene: 8. Looked up from germline, CDR1 is MNHEY and CDR2 is SVGAGI. For the CDR3, the DNA is TGTGCCAGCAGTTACACAGACAGGGGAGGCAACGAGCAGTACTTC. Translated: CASSYTDRGGNEQYF.